This T cell receptor beta chain was observed in a study of neurological immune-mediated disorders. Turning to the study itself: Relapsing-remitting disease affected around 31, and secondary progressive 3, of roughly 35 multiple sclerosis patients.

This clonotype was picked up a small number of times. MiXCR, run by TCRdb on the 5' RACE reads, gives a single entry per CDR3 protein. Counted here are about 21,000 distinct CDR3 sequences, about 18% occurring once; the ten biggest clones make up around 7%. V lost 5 bases and J 5 bases, leaving 16 bases between the germline ends. This CDR3 has 14 residues. Germline assignment: CDR1 DFQATT and CDR2 SNEGSKA (reference sequence). This TCR came from a young woman with multiple sclerosis. The sample taken for sequencing was CD8+ T cells from blood. This chain joins TRBV20-1 and TRBJ2-1; D possibly corresponds to TRBD1 (5 bases). The CDR3 DNA reads TGCAGTGCTCCCTTAAGGGGCGGACACAATGAGCAGTTCTTC. Translated, it gives CSAPLRGGHNEQFF.